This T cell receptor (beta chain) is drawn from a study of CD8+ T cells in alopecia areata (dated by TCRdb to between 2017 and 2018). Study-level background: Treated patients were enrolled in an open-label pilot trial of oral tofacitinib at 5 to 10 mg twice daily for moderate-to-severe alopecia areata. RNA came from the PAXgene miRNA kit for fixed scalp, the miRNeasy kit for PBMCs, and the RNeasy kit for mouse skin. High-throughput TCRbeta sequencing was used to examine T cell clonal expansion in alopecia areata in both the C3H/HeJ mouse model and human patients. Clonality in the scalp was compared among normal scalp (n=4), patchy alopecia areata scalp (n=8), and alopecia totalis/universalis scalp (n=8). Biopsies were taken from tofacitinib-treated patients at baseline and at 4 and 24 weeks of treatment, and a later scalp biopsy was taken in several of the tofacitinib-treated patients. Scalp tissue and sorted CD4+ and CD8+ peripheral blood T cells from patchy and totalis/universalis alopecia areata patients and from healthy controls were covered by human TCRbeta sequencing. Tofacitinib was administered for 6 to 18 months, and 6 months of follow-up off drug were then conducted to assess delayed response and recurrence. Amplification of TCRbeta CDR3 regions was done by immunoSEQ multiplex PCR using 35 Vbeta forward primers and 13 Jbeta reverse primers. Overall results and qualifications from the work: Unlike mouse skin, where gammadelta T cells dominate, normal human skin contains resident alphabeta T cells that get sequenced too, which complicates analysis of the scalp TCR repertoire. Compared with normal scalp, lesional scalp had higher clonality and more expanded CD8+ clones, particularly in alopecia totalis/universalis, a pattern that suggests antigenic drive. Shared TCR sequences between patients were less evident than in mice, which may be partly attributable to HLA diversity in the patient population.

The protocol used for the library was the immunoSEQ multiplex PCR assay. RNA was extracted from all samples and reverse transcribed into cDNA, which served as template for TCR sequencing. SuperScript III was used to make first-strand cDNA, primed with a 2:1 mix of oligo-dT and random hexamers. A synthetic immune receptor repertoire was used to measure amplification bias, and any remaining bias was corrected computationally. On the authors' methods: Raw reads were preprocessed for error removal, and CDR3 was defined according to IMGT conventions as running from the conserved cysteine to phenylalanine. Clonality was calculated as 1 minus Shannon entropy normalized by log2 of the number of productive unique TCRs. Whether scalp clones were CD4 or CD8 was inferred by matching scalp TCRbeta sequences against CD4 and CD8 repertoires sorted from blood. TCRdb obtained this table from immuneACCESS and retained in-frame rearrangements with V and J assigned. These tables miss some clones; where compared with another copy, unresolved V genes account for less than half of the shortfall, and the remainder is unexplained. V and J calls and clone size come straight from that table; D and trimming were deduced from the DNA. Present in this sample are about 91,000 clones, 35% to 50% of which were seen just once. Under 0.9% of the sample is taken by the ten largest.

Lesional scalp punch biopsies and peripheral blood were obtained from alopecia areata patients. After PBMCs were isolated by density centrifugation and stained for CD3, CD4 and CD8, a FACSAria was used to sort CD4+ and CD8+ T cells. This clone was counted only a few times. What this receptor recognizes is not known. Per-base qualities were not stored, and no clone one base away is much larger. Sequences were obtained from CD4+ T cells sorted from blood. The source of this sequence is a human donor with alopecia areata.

The CDR3 sequence is CASSPPYSYNEQFF. Here is the DNA: TGTGCCAGCAGTCCACCGTACTCCTACAATGAGCAGTTCTTC. This chain joins TRBV28 to TRBJ2-1, with the D segment identity uncertain. V and J lose 5 bases and 0 bases, and a span of 8 bases separates them. The CDR3 spans 14 residues, from the cysteine through the phenylalanine. The DNA shown is the 42-base CDR3, in frame from base 1. The CDR1 and CDR2 encoded by the germline V gene are MDHEN and SYDVKM.